Each of the 31 T cell receptor beta chains below was sequenced from the same sample in a study of T cells after yellow fever vaccination. TCRdb re-called the 5' RACE reads through MiXCR, storing one row per CDR3 protein. This sample has under 5,000 distinct CDR3 sequences, with under 10% found just once. The source material was PBMCs, either bulk or a sorted T-cell subset (CD4+, CD8+, memory, or dextramer-sorted; not recorded which), sampled 15 days after the yellow fever booster vaccination. Receptors were obtained from a man aged 25-45 years who received the YFV17D yellow fever vaccine.

In its sample, this clonotype ranks as medium-sized. This CDR3 reads CASSLGSEAFF. CDR3 DNA: TGTGCCAGCAGCTTGGGGTCTGAAGCTTTCTTT. V gene TRBV5-8 combines with J gene TRBJ1-1; D call uncertain. The germline gives CDR1 SGHTS, CDR2 YDEGEE. The CDR3 sequence is 11 residues long. The V end lost 0 bases, the J end lost 6 bases, and 3 bases lay between the germline ends.

This clonotype was counted only a few times. In DNA, the CDR3 is TGTGCCAGCAGCTTAGCGCGGGGGTACTCAGATACGCAGTATTTT. This gives the protein CASSLARGYSDTQYF. The gene calls are TRBV7-2 and TRBJ2-3; 7 nucleotides agree with TRBD2. CDR1 and CDR2 (germline): SGHTA, FQGNSA. CDR3 length equals 15 residues. Trimming at V came to 0 bases and at J to 4 bases, leaving 4 bases not matched to a gene.

This clonotype qualifies as medium-sized. This rearrangement joins TRBV20-1 to TRBJ2-3; D is undetermined. The length of the CDR3 is 15 residues. V lost 6 bases, J lost 0 bases, and 16 bases lay in between. The germline V gene has CDR1 DFQATT and CDR2 SNEGSKA (reference sequence). The CDR3 nucleotides are TGCAGTGCGTTCTCTCGGCGACTTAGCACAGATACGCAGTATTTT. Protein product: CSAFSRRLSTDTQYF.

Worth noting for this clonotype: Compared with germline, one end of the junction differs, possibly owing to a read error. The chain combines TRBV5-6 with TRBJ2-7, with D maybe TRBD2 (5 bases). The CDR3 sequence is 13 residues long. The V gene's germline CDR1 is SGHDT and CDR2 YYEEEE. CDR3 loop: CAISPGLLCEQYF. For the CDR3, the DNA is TGTGCCATCAGCCCCGGACTCCTCTGCGAGCAGTACTTC.

This clonotype qualifies as medium-sized. The chain has TRBV20-1 and TRBJ2-5; TRBD1 or TRBD2 may be the D gene (6 bases each). Trimming stripped 0 bases from V and 5 bases from J, with 22 bases between. This CDR3 is built from 17 residues. Germline V gene data show CDR1 as DFQATT and CDR2 as SNEGSKA (reference sequence). CDR3 sequence: CSARDQGGGGRGETQYF. The CDR3 region has the DNA TGCAGTGCTAGAGACCAGGGAGGTGGGGGGCGAGGGGAGACCCAGTACTTC.

This clonotype is labeled medium-sized. V gene TRBV20-1 combines with J gene TRBJ2-7, with 8 bases identical to TRBD2. The CDR3 covers 13 residues. Per germline, CDR1 DFQATT and CDR2 SNEGSKA (reference sequence). With V trimmed by 3 bases and J by 6 bases, 7 bases remained unmatched. The CDR3 DNA sequence: TGCAGTGCTAGTCAAGCGGGAGTAGGCGAGCAGTACTTC. Translating gives CSASQAGVGEQYF.

The genes are TRBV3-1 and TRBJ2-7, with D possibly matching TRBD1 (6 bases). V gave up 3 bases and J gave up 5 bases, with 17 bases separating them. This CDR3 region has 15 residues. Germline loops: CDR1 LGHDT, CDR2 YNNKEL (reference sequence). As DNA, the CDR3 is TGTGCCAGCAGCCAGCACGTCCCCGGGACACACGAGCAGTACTTC. It encodes CASSQHVPGTHEQYF.

About this clonotype: This may arise from a read error, as a much more abundant clone is one base away. The chain carries TRBV7-2 and TRBJ2-2; 7 bases agree with TRBD2. Germline CDR1 is SGHTA and CDR2 is FQGNSA. Losses at the gene ends were 5 bases for V and 5 bases for J; bases not matched to a gene: 8. This CDR3 has 15 amino acids. Here the CDR3 DNA reads TGTGCCAGCAGCCCCGGGAGGCTGCGGACCGGGGAGCTGTTTTTT. It specifies CASSPGRLRTGELFF.

This clonotype is labeled medium-sized (0.01 to 0.1%). The chain has TRBV21-1 and TRBJ1-1. TRBV21-1 is designated a pseudogene. This CDR3 comprises 14 residues. CDR3 bases: TGTGCCAGCAGCAACAAGGGAATGAACACTGAAGCTTTCTTT. It is translated as CASSNKGMNTEAFF.

By share, this clonotype counts as medium-sized (0.01 to 0.1%). The J gene is TRBJ2-1, the V gene TRBV20-1; TRBD1 matches at 7 bases. The CDR3 contains 12 residues. V lost 6 bases and J lost 9; bases outside the gene matches: 8. Germline values: CDR1 DFQATT, CDR2 SNEGSKA (reference sequence). The CDR3 here is CSAGWDRREQFF. The CDR3 DNA reads TGCAGTGCGGGTTGGGACAGACGTGAGCAGTTCTTC.

This clonotype is categorized as medium-sized (0.01 to 0.1%). V is TRBV5-6 and J is TRBJ1-6; D is unclear. Looked up from germline, CDR1 is SGHDT and CDR2 is YYEEEE. V was shortened by 6 bases and J by 6 bases, with 16 bases between the two germline ends. The CDR3 covers 15 residues. CDR3 DNA: TGTGCCAGCACCACAAGACGAACGGTTAATTCACCCCTCCACTTT. It yields the protein CASTTRRTVNSPLHF.

In its sample, this clonotype is medium-sized. The rearrangement links TRBV6-2 or TRBV6-3 to TRBJ2-2; D may be TRBD2 (5 bases). Trimming cost V 3 bases and J 4 bases, with 15 bases left between them. Germline CDR1 MNHEY, CDR2 SVGEGT. This CDR3 is 16 amino acids long. CDR3 loop: CASSYERVFGTGELFF. Written as DNA, the CDR3 is TGTGCCAGCAGTTATGAGAGGGTATTCGGCACCGGGGAGCTGTTTTTT.

This clonotype is labeled medium-sized (0.01 to 0.1%). The chain joins TRBV5-1 to TRBJ1-1; D is unresolved. With 0 bases removed from V and 4 bases from J, the gap between germline ends came to 13 bases. The CDR3 is 15 amino acids. The germline V gene has CDR1 SGHRS and CDR2 YFSETQ. In DNA, the CDR3 is TGCGCCAGCAGCTTGGCCCTGGGGTCCTCCACTGAAGCTTTCTTT. Amino acid sequence: CASSLALGSSTEAFF.

This clonotype is medium-sized. The DNA is left out, because the CDR3 cannot be placed on it with certainty; the CDR3 is given as TCRdb lists it. This chain joins TRBV28 and TRBJ2-4; TRBD2 is the table's D call and was not checked against the DNA. Including both end residues, the CDR3 is 17 amino acids long. Germline loops: CDR1 MDHEN, CDR2 SYDVKM. CDR3 protein: CASSTVRRAPMRSIQYF.

The V and J genes are TRBV7-9 and TRBJ1-2, with D hard to call. CDR1 and CDR2 from the germline V gene are SEHNR and FQNEAQ (reference sequence). This CDR3 contains 14 residues. V dropped 1 base and J dropped 0 bases, with 6 bases sitting between them. The CDR3 DNA is TGTGCCAGCAGCTTAGACACTACTAACTATGGCTACACCTTC. This codes for CASSLDTTNYGYTF. Together with reference TRBV7-9 and TRBJ1-2, the CDR3 gives the full variable domain: DTGVSQNPRHKITKRGQNVTFRCDPISEHNRLYWYRQTLGQGPEFLTYFQNEAQLEKSRLLSDRFSAERPKGSFSTLEIQRTEQGDSAMYLCASSLDTTNYGYTFGSGTRLTVV.

This clonotype is categorized as medium-sized. The chain uses TRBV5-1 and TRBJ1-1, with 9 bases aligning to TRBD1. The CDR3 contains 14 residues. V was clipped by 5 bases and J by 3 bases; unmatched bases: 5. Germline-derived CDR1 and CDR2 are SGHRS and YFSETQ. As DNA, the CDR3 is TGCGCCAGCAGTGAGGGACAGGGCTACACTGAAGCTTTCTTT. As protein: CASSEGQGYTEAFF.

This chain joins TRBV23-1 and TRBJ2-1, with 8 bases that match TRBD1. TRBV23-1 falls under the ORF class, with uncertain function. J was trimmed by 7 bases and V by 10 bases; bases with no gene match: 9. This CDR3 is built from 13 residues. The CDR3 reads CATWGYRGNEQFF. The CDR3 nucleotides are TGCGCCACCTGGGGGTACAGGGGGAATGAGCAGTTCTTC.

Sample share makes this clonotype medium-sized (0.01 to 0.1%). The chain couples TRBV7-3 to TRBJ1-1, with TRBD1 matching over 8 bases. The J segment lost 2 bases and the V segment lost 7 bases, leaving 9 bases of the junction unmatched. CDR1 and CDR2 from the germline V gene are SGHTA and FQGTGA. The CDR3 has 15 amino acids. CDR3 region: CASILRQGHNTEAFF. In DNA, the CDR3 is TGTGCCAGCATCCTACGACAGGGGCACAACACTGAAGCTTTCTTT.

By proportion, this clonotype is medium-sized. The chain uses TRBV7-3 and TRBJ2-1, with 7 bases aligning to TRBD2. Germline V gene lookup returns CDR1 SGHTA and CDR2 FQGTGA. CDR3 length: 13 residues. The trim removed 4 bases at V and 13 bases at J, leaving 10 bases unmatched. The chain's CDR3 is CASSSASGGRQFF. The CDR3, as DNA: TGTGCCAGCAGCTCCGCCTCGGGCGGGAGACAGTTCTTC. The variable domain in full, completed from reference TRBV7-3 and TRBJ2-1, reads GAGVSQTPSNKVTEKGKYVELRCDPISGHTALYWYRQSLGQGPEFLIYFQGTGAADDSGLPNDRFFAVRPEGSVSTLKIQRTERGDSAVYLCASSSASGGRQFFGPGTRLTVL.

This clonotype came up many times. The chain joins TRBV7-2 to TRBJ2-3, with D tentatively TRBD2 (7 bases). Trimming removed 5 bases from V and 1 base from J, with 16 bases in between. The V gene's germline CDR1 is SGHTA and CDR2 FQGNSA. The CDR3 sequence is 16 residues long. As DNA, the CDR3 is TGTGCCAGCAGCCCCTGGGGAGGGGGGGGCACAGATACGCAGTATTTT. This translates into CASSPWGGGGTDTQYF.

By frequency in the sample, this clonotype is medium-sized (0.01 to 0.1%). This rearrangement joins TRBV30 to TRBJ2-1, with 12 bases aligning to TRBD2. V trimming: 6 bases; J trimming: 2 bases; junction bases outside the gene matches: 5. CDR1 GTSNPN and CDR2 SVGIG come from the germline V gene (reference sequence). This CDR3 is built from 15 residues. The CDR3: CACTGLAGTYNEQFF. The CDR3 DNA sequence: TGTGCCTGTACCGGACTAGCGGGGACCTACAATGAGCAGTTCTTC.

In this sample, this clonotype is medium-sized (0.01 to 0.1%). The rearrangement uses TRBV19 and TRBJ1-1, with 7 nucleotides matching TRBD1. Germline V lookup: CDR1 LNHDA, CDR2 SQIVND (reference sequence). There are 14 residues in the CDR3. Trimming cost V 6 bases and J 1 base; bases outside gene matches: 5. CDR3 coding DNA: TGTGCCAGTAGGGACAGGCCGGGGAACACTGAAGCTTTCTTT. Protein: CASRDRPGNTEAFF.

This clonotype is deemed medium-sized. The V and J genes are TRBV6-2 or TRBV6-3 and TRBJ2-1, with 8 bases that match TRBD2. V shed 5 bases and J 15 bases; nucleotides not matched to a gene: 6. CDR3 length equals 11 residues. Germline CDR1 MNHEY, CDR2 SVGEGT. The CDR3 DNA sequence: TGTGCCAGCAGTGGGACTAGGTCCTTGTTCTTC. Translating it yields CASSGTRSLFF.

This clonotype was counted many times. The CDR3 spells CASSLVFLAGGEQFF. In DNA form, the CDR3 reads TGTGCCAGCAGCTTAGTTTTTCTAGCGGGAGGGGAGCAGTTCTTC. The genes are TRBV7-2 and TRBJ2-1, with TRBD2 matching 12 bases. The CDR3 sequence is 15 residues long. V gave up 1 base and J gave up 10 bases; unmatched junction bases: 5. Looked up from germline, CDR1 is SGHTA and CDR2 is FQGNSA.

This clonotype ranks as medium-sized. The chain has TRBV12-3 or TRBV12-4 and TRBJ2-7; no clear D. This CDR3 contains 13 residues. The ends were cut back, 6 bases at V and 0 bases at J, with 9 bases in the middle. Here the CDR3 DNA reads TGTGCCAGCAGGGAAGGGATCTCCTACGAGCAGTACTTC. This encodes CASREGISYEQYF.

J is TRBJ2-1 and V is TRBV5-4; D tentatively reads TRBD1 or TRBD2 (5 bases each). V gave up 8 bases and J gave up 2 bases, with 23 bases separating them. The CDR3 extends over 17 amino acids. Looked up from germline, CDR1 is SGHNT and CDR2 is YYREEE (reference sequence). CDR3 residues: CARGPGGSDIAYNEQFF. The CDR3 bases are TGTGCCAGGGGCCCTGGGGGAAGCGACATAGCCTACAATGAGCAGTTCTTC.

By share of the sample, this clonotype is medium-sized (0.01 to 0.1%). V gene TRBV28 combines with J gene TRBJ2-7; D uncertain. The CDR3 extends over 13 amino acids. CDR1 MDHEN and CDR2 SYDVKM come from the germline V gene. Trimming stripped 4 bases from V and 0 bases from J, with 7 bases between. CDR3 sequence reads: CASSYNPSYEQYF. As DNA, the CDR3 is TGTGCCAGCAGTTACAATCCCTCCTACGAGCAGTACTTC. Complete variable domain (other parts from reference TRBV28 and TRBJ2-7): DVKVTQSSRYLVKRTGEKVFLECVQDMDHENMFWYRQDPGLGLRLIYFSYDVKMKEKGDIPEGYSVSREKKERFSLILESASTNQTSMYLCASSYNPSYEQYFGPGTRLTVT.

This clonotype is categorized as medium-sized. The V gene is TRBV29-1, the J gene TRBJ2-7, with TRBD1 matching 7 bases. The germline V gene has CDR1 SQVTM and CDR2 ANQGSEA. Unmatched junction bases numbered 2, after V lost 6 bases and J lost 3 bases. The CDR3 covers 11 residues. The CDR3 DNA follows: TGCAGCGTCGGGACAGACTACGAGCAGTACTTC. Its translation is CSVGTDYEQYF.

By sample share, this clonotype is medium-sized. The chain links TRBV7-8 to TRBJ1-5; no reliable D call. The CDR3 contains 12 residues. V shed 5 bases and J shed 3 bases, with 5 bases lying between them. Germline CDR1 SGHVS, CDR2 FQNEAQ. CDR3 DNA: TGTGCCAGCAGCCAACACAATCAGCCCCAGCATTTT. This gives the protein CASSQHNQPQHF. The full variable domain, with the rest looked up from reference TRBV7-8 and TRBJ1-5, is GAGVSQSPRYKVAKRGQDVALRCDPISGHVSLFWYQQALGQGPEFLTYFQNEAQLDKSGLPSDRFFAERPEGSVSTLKIQRTQQEDSAVYLCASSQHNQPQHFGDGTRLSIL.

The chain has TRBV7-2 and TRBJ2-1; 16 bases agree with TRBD2. V was pared by 1 base and J by 12 bases, with 6 bases of the junction left unmatched. Germline V gene lookup returns CDR1 SGHTA and CDR2 FQGNSA. The CDR3 runs 16 residues. CDR3 sequence reads: CASSLVGTSGRGMQFF. The CDR3 DNA is TGTGCCAGCAGCTTAGTTGGGACTAGCGGGAGGGGGATGCAGTTCTTC.

This clonotype is medium-sized. V is TRBV5-1 and J is TRBJ2-7; TRBD1 might be the D (5 bases). The CDR3 sequence is 16 residues long. Trimming removed 0 bases from V and 1 base from J, with 14 bases in between. Germline CDR1 and CDR2: SGHRS and YFSETQ. CDR3 protein: CASSLGAGMVSYEQYF. The DNA of the CDR3 is TGCGCCAGCAGCTTGGGAGCAGGGATGGTGTCCTACGAGCAGTACTTC.